This TCR beta chain was obtained from a study of CD8 T cells in Susac syndrome. Sequencing of TCR beta was undertaken in CD8+ and CD4+ T cells derived from blood. Controls were healthy donors chosen to match patients in age and sex. TEMRA cells were FACS-enriched, and CD8+ and CD4+ T cells were isolated negatively. V dropped 3 bases and J dropped 1 base, with 6 bases sitting between them. This CDR3 is built from 13 residues. The germline V gene has CDR1 LNHDA and CDR2 SQIVND (reference sequence). After extraction with the RNeasy kit, roughly 0.5 to 1 ug of the RNA was reverse transcribed using random hexamers. Multiplex immunoSEQ PCR targeted 54 Vbeta and 13 Jbeta TCR beta segments. MiXCR, run by TCRdb on the immunoSEQ multiplex PCR reads, gives a single entry per CDR3 protein. The table lists approximately 150,000 distinct CDR3 sequences, approximately 93% of them singletons.

The chain links TRBV19 to TRBJ2-5; TRBD2 might be the D (6 bases). The sample comprised CD4+ T cells from PBMCs. The receptor was derived from a human donor in good health. The CDR3 region is CASSMGLQETQYF. The CDR3 DNA reads as TGTGCCAGTAGTATGGGACTCCAAGAGACCCAGTACTTC.